These 27 T cell receptor beta chains were sequenced from one sample in a study of PD-1 blockade in mismatch repair-deficient tumors. The assay was immunoSEQ multiplex PCR, and TCRdb's table has in-frame clones only and misses some. Among approximately 25,000 clones listed, 75% to 85% were seen once. Specimen: peripheral blood, collected 12 weeks after starting pembrolizumab. Every receptor here comes from an adult with mismatch repair-deficient cancer.

J is TRBJ2-1 and V is TRBV10-2; possibly TRBD2 for D (6 bases). CDR1 and CDR2 (germline): WSHSY, SAAADI. This CDR3 spans 14 amino acids. With 5 bases removed from V and 7 bases from J, the gap between germline ends came to 15 bases. CDR3 in DNA: TGCGCCAGCAGTCCCAGACTAGGCGGGAATGAGCAGTTCTTC. It is translated as CASSPRLGGNEQFF.

The chain recombines TRBV25-1 with TRBJ2-3, with 8 bases identical to TRBD1. V shed 4 bases and J 1 base; nucleotides not matched to a gene: 7. This CDR3 has 16 amino acids. The germline CDR1 and CDR2 sequences are MGHDK and SYGVNS. This chain's CDR3 is CASSGRTGSGTDTQYF. Here the CDR3 DNA reads TGTGCCAGCAGTGGAAGGACAGGGTCAGGCACAGATACGCAGTATTTT.

The chain joins TRBV30 to TRBJ2-6; D not certain. Germline-derived CDR1 and CDR2 are GTSNPN and SVGIG (reference sequence). Trimming pared 5 bases from V and 2 bases from J, leaving 1 base between. This CDR3 spans 11 amino acids. This CDR3 reads CAWAGANVLTF. The CDR3 coding sequence is TGTGCCTGGGCTGGGGCCAACGTCCTGACTTTC.

This clone has only one observation. The chain links TRBV11-2 to TRBJ1-2; D is perhaps TRBD1 (6 bases). CDR1 and CDR2 from the germline V gene are SGHAT and FQNNGV. There are 12 residues in the CDR3. V was trimmed by 6 bases and J by 8 bases, leaving 13 bases between them. CDR3 loop: CASREGVYGYTF. The CDR3 nucleotides read TGTGCCAGCAGGGAGGGGGTCTACGGCTACACCTTC.

This sequence joins TRBV19 and TRBJ1-5; TRBD1 is a possible D gene (6 bases). Trimming removed 6 bases from V and 2 bases from J, with 11 bases in between. Germline V gives CDR1 LNHDA, CDR2 SQIVND (reference sequence). The CDR3 has 14 amino acids. For the CDR3, the DNA is TGTGCCAGTAGGGGGGCGGGTCGCAATCAGCCCCAGCATTTT. As protein: CASRGAGRNQPQHF.

V is TRBV6-1 and J is TRBJ1-1, with 9 bases matching TRBD1. Germline-derived CDR1 and CDR2 are MNHNS and SASEGT. This CDR3 has 15 residues. With V trimmed by 5 bases and J by 4 bases, 8 bases remained unmatched. In DNA form, the CDR3 reads TGTGCCAGCAGTCTACTCCGGGACAGGGCCACTGAAGCTTTCTTT. Protein sequence: CASSLLRDRATEAFF.

The V and J genes are TRBV5-4 and TRBJ2-7; D is uncertain. The CDR3 consists of 12 residues. V dropped 3 bases and J dropped 4 bases, with 8 bases sitting between them. CDR1 is SGHNT, CDR2 YYREEE, per germline (reference sequence). The CDR3 DNA is TGTGCCAGCAGCTACGACGGTTACGAGCAGTACTTC. Protein sequence: CASSYDGYEQYF.

The rearrangement uses TRBV7-3 and TRBJ2-1; D remains unclear. The CDR3 is 15 residues long. In germline, CDR1 is SGHTA, CDR2 FQGTGA. The V and J ends lost 5 bases and 0 bases respectively, with 11 bases between them. CDR3 protein: CASSPGSVSYNEQFF. CDR3 nucleotides: TGTGCCAGCAGCCCCGGTTCGGTCTCCTACAATGAGCAGTTCTTC.

The genes are TRBV9 and TRBJ2-7; TRBD1 matches 7 bases. V was pared by 4 bases and J by 0 bases, with 4 bases of the junction left unmatched. Germline CDR1 SGDLS, CDR2 YYNGEE. This CDR3 comprises 14 residues. The CDR3 coding sequence is TGTGCCAGCAGCCCGAGACAGGGCTCCTACGAGCAGTACTTC. Protein sequence: CASSPRQGSYEQYF.

The CDR3 DNA reads as TGTGCCAGCAGCTCAGACCATTGGGACAGGGGGGAGGGCACAGATACGCAGTATTTT. This gives the protein CASSSDHWDRGEGTDTQYF. The genes are TRBV7-9 and TRBJ2-3, with 11 nucleotides matching TRBD1. After removal of 4 bases from V and 1 base from J, the junction contained 13 bases not matched to a gene. Germline V gene sequence: CDR1 SEHNR, CDR2 FQNEAQ (reference sequence). This CDR3 is 19 amino acids long.

The chain recombines TRBV30 with TRBJ2-3, with D tentatively TRBD1 or TRBD2 (6 bases each). This CDR3 spans 14 amino acids. With 4 bases removed from V and 3 bases from J, the gap between germline ends came to 14 bases. The germline CDR1 and CDR2 sequences are GTSNPN and SVGIG (reference sequence). Here the CDR3 reads CAWNVGGRTDTQYF. In DNA form, the CDR3 reads TGTGCCTGGAATGTAGGGGGGAGAACAGATACGCAGTATTTT.

The V call is TRBV7-3, the J call TRBJ1-3; TRBD1 might be the D (6 bases). Trimming shortened V by 6 bases and J by 4 bases, and 16 bases separated the two germline ends. The CDR3 totals 15 residues. The germline gives CDR1 SGHTA, CDR2 FQGTGA. The CDR3 nucleotides read TGTGCCAGCAGTTCCTCGGGGGCTGACGGAAACACCATATATTTT. Translating gives CASSSSGADGNTIYF.

This chain uses TRBV29-1 with TRBJ2-7; 12 nucleotides match TRBD2. Germline V gene lookup returns CDR1 SQVTM and CDR2 ANQGSEA. V gave up 2 bases and J gave up 6 bases; unmatched junction bases: 11. This CDR3 comprises 16 residues. The CDR3 sequence is CSVEIPSWTSGVEQYF. In DNA form, the CDR3 reads TGCAGCGTTGAAATCCCTTCCTGGACTAGCGGGGTCGAGCAGTACTTC.

The rearrangement uses TRBV6-1 and TRBJ2-2; D remains unclear. CDR1 MNHNS and CDR2 SASEGT come from the germline V gene. The ends were cut back, 4 bases at V and 5 bases at J, with 8 bases in the middle. The length of the CDR3 is 13 residues. In nucleotides, the CDR3 is TGTGCCAGCAGTGCCCAATGGACCGGGGAGCTGTTTTTT. This gives the protein CASSAQWTGELFF.

This clone occurred a few times. This chain links TRBV19 with TRBJ2-6; D tentatively fits TRBD1 or TRBD2 (6 bases each). The CDR3 consists of 15 residues. Germline lookup yields CDR1 LNHDA and CDR2 SQIVND (reference sequence). V was trimmed by 6 bases and J by 0 bases, leaving 9 bases between them. The DNA for the CDR3 is TGTGCCAGTAGGCGGGGACACTCTGGGGCCAACGTCCTGACTTTC. Its protein product is CASRRGHSGANVLTF.

The rearrangement joins TRBV5-1 to TRBJ1-2, with D possibly matching TRBD1 (6 bases). Germline V gives CDR1 SGHRS, CDR2 YFSETQ. V gave up 5 bases and J gave up 3 bases, with 11 bases separating them. The CDR3 contains 13 residues. CDR3 sequence reads: CASSSGADYGYTF. For the CDR3, the DNA is TGCGCCAGCAGTTCAGGGGCGGACTATGGCTACACCTTC.

The chain uses TRBV5-1 and TRBJ2-5, with 12 bases aligning to TRBD2. Per the germline V gene, CDR1 is SGHRS and CDR2 is YFSETQ. CDR3 length: 16 residues. V dropped 3 bases and J dropped 2; count of bases not matched to a gene: 5. The CDR3 DNA reads as TGCGCCAGCAGCTCTAGCGGGAGGGAGCTACAAGAGACCCAGTACTTC. Protein: CASSSSGRELQETQYF.

The chain has TRBV11-2 and TRBJ2-7, with a weak D call TRBD1 (6 bases). V was trimmed by 5 bases and J by 3 bases, leaving 14 bases between them. Germline-derived CDR1 and CDR2 are SGHAT and FQNNGV. There are 14 residues in the CDR3. For the CDR3, the DNA is TGTGCCAGCAGCGCTTTAGGACAGCGCTACGAGCAGTACTTC. It codes for CASSALGQRYEQYF.

This clone appeared a few times. The V and J genes are TRBV6-1 and TRBJ2-1; TRBD1 matches at 10 bases. Germline CDR1 is MNHNS and CDR2 is SASEGT. The V segment lost 4 bases and the J segment 6 bases; nucleotides outside the gene matches: 3. This CDR3 is 14 amino acids long. CDR3 amino acids: CASSGQGASNEQFF. CDR3 DNA sequence: TGTGCCAGCAGTGGACAGGGGGCTAGCAATGAGCAGTTCTTC.

This chain uses TRBV30 with TRBJ1-1, with a possible D match to TRBD1 (5 bases). V lost 0 bases and J 2 bases, leaving 13 bases between the germline ends. Per germline, CDR1 GTSNPN and CDR2 SVGIG (reference sequence). The CDR3 totals 15 residues. This chain's CDR3 is CAWSVPPDTNTEAFF. The DNA for the CDR3 is TGTGCCTGGAGTGTACCCCCGGACACTAACACTGAAGCTTTCTTT.

The V gene is TRBV13, the J gene TRBJ2-2, with D perhaps assigned TRBD1 or TRBD2 (5 bases each). This CDR3 has 14 residues. Germline CDR1 and CDR2: PRHDT and FYEKMQ (reference sequence). V was pared by 1 base and J by 6 bases, with 9 bases between. The CDR3 nucleotides are TGTGCCAGCAGCTTAGCGGGACGAGCCGGGGAGCTGTTTTTT. This sequence encodes CASSLAGRAGELFF.

The chain combines TRBV5-6 with TRBJ1-2, with a possible D match to TRBD1 (5 bases). The CDR3 is made up of 13 amino acids. Trimming took off 5 bases at V and 4 bases at J, with 12 bases between the two ends. CDR1 is SGHDT and CDR2 is YYEEEE in the germline V gene. This CDR3 is CASRPWDVYGYTF. The CDR3 DNA reads as TGTGCCAGCAGGCCCTGGGACGTCTATGGCTACACCTTC.

The chain recombines TRBV7-8 with TRBJ2-7; the D gene could be TRBD1 or TRBD2 (6 bases each). Germline loops: CDR1 SGHVS, CDR2 FQNEAQ. This CDR3 is 17 amino acids long. V dropped 0 bases and J dropped 1 base, with 16 bases sitting between them. The CDR3 bases are TGTGCCAGCAGCTTAGCGGGGGGCGGGATTACGTCCTACGAGCAGTACTTC. Its protein product is CASSLAGGGITSYEQYF.

This clone was counted a single time. This sequence joins TRBV7-2 and TRBJ2-7; the match to TRBD1 covers 7 bases. From germline, CDR1 is SGHTA and CDR2 FQGNSA. The trim removed 3 bases at V and 0 bases at J, leaving 17 bases unmatched. This CDR3 has 19 residues. In DNA form, the CDR3 reads TGTGCCAGCAGCTTCAACAAGATCCGGACAGGAACTCTCTCCTACGAGCAGTACTTC. This codes for CASSFNKIRTGTLSYEQYF.

This clone occurred a few times. The CDR3 reads CASSDSAGGPDTQYF. The DNA of the CDR3 is TGTGCCAGCAGTGACTCAGCGGGAGGGCCAGATACGCAGTATTTT. The rearrangement uses TRBV6-4 and TRBJ2-3; 10 positions agree with TRBD2. Germline assignment: CDR1 MRHNA and CDR2 SNTAGT. The V segment lost 0 bases and the J segment 4 bases; nucleotides outside the gene matches: 1. The CDR3 totals 15 residues.

The rearrangement joins TRBV7-9 to TRBJ2-7; the match to TRBD2 covers 8 bases. With V trimmed by 5 bases and J by 0 bases, 9 bases remained unmatched. The CDR3 contains 16 residues. From germline, CDR1 is SEHNR and CDR2 FQNEAQ (reference sequence). CDR3 sequence reads: CASSQSPAGVSYEQYF. The CDR3 DNA reads as TGTGCCAGCAGCCAAAGCCCAGCGGGAGTCTCCTACGAGCAGTACTTC.

The gene calls are TRBV30 and TRBJ2-1; a weak D match, TRBD2 (6 bases). Germline CDR1 reads GTSNPN; CDR2 reads SVGIG (reference sequence). The CDR3 is made up of 14 amino acids. Trimming took off 2 bases at V and 3 bases at J, with 11 bases between the two ends. This CDR3 is CAWSFVGGYNEQFF. The CDR3 nucleotides read TGTGCCTGGAGTTTCGTGGGAGGCTACAATGAGCAGTTCTTC.